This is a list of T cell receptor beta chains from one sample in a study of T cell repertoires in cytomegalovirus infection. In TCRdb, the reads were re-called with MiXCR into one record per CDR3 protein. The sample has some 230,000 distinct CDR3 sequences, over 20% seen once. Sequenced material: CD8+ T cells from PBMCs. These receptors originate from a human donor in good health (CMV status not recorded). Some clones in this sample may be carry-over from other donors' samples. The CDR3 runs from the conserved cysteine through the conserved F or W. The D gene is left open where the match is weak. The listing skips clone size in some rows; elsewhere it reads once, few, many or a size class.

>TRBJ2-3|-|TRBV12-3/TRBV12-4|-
CASSFVSATDTQYF
TGTGCCAGCAGTTTCGTGTCCGCGACAGATACGCAGTATTTT
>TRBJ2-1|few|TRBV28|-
CASSSMYNEQFF
TGTGCCAGCAGTTCCATGTACAATGAGCAGTTCTTC
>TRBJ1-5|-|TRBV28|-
CASRKPGLGSNQPQHF
TGTGCCAGCAGGAAGCCGGGTTTGGGTAGCAATCAGCCCCAGCATTTT
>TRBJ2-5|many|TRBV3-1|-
CASSRTARGQETQYF
TGTGCCAGCAGCCGAACTGCCAGGGGACAAGAGACCCAGTACTTC
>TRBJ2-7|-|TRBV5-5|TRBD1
CASSPEGAGYEQYF
TGTGCCAGCAGCCCAGAGGGGGCCGGCTACGAGCAGTACTTC
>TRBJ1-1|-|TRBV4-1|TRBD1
CASSKTGTGNTEAFF
TGCGCCAGCAGCAAAACCGGGACAGGGAACACTGAAGCTTTCTTT
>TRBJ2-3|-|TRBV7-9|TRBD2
CASSGGGPGDTQYF
TGTGCCAGCAGCGGCGGGGGGCCGGGAGATACGCAGTATTTT
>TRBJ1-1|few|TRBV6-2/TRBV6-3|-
CASSYGTVTEAFF
TGTGCCAGCAGTTACGGTACTGTTACTGAAGCTTTCTTT
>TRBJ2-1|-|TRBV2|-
CASSPYIDGDNEQFF
TGTGCCAGCAGTCCCTATATTGACGGGGACAATGAGCAGTTCTTC
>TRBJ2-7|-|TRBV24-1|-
CATGPFPQGYWYEQYF
TGTGCCACCGGTCCGTTTCCACAGGGTTATTGGTACGAGCAGTACTTC
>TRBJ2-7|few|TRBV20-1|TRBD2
CSAHMGGRGEQYF
TGCAGTGCTCACATGGGGGGGAGAGGCGAGCAGTACTTC
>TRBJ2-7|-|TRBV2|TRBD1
CASGTVYEQYF
TGTGCCAGCGGGACAGTCTACGAGCAGTACTTC
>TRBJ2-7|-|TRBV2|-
CASSEWSGVSYEQYF
TGTGCCAGCAGTGAATGGTCAGGGGTCTCCTACGAGCAGTACTTC
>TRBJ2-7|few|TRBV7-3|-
CARGEYEQYF
TGTGCCAGGGGGGAGTACGAGCAGTACTTC
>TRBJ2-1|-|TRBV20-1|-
CSAPDRANYNEQFF
TGCAGTGCTCCTGACAGAGCCAACTACAATGAGCAGTTCTTC
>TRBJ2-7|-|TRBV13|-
CASSPLGSYEQYF
TGTGCCAGCAGCCCTTTGGGGTCTTACGAGCAGTACTTC